These 28 T cell receptor beta chains were sequenced from one sample in a study of early T cells in non-severe SARS-CoV-2 infection. TCRdb used MiXCR to reprocess the 5' RACE reads, holding one entry per CDR3 protein. Altogether more than 90,000 distinct CDR3 sequences are present, roughly 13% being singletons, with the ten largest covering around 2.5%. Sequenced input: whole blood. The source of these receptors is an adult who was a healthcare worker with PCR-confirmed SARS-CoV-2 infection or an uninfected control (not recorded which).

This clonotype was detected a few times. The chain is built from TRBV7-9 and TRBJ1-4, with D unclear. Trimming removed 1 base at V and 8 bases at J, with 14 bases between. There are 15 residues in the CDR3. CDR1 SEHNR and CDR2 FQNEAQ come from the germline V gene (reference sequence). CDR3 sequence: CASSLEVPGIEKLFF. The CDR3 DNA is TGTGCCAGCAGCTTAGAAGTGCCAGGAATCGAAAAACTGTTTTTT.

On this clonotype: A much more abundant neighbour one base away suggests this may be a read error. The CDR3, as DNA: TGCGCCAGCAAGGCGGATCGTGATCCTGAAGCTTTCTTT. As protein: CASKADRDPEAFF. The chain couples TRBV10-1 to TRBJ1-1; D gene ambiguous. V lost 7 bases, J lost 6 bases, and 15 bases lay in between. The length of the CDR3 is 13 residues. CDR1 is WNHNN, CDR2 SYGVQD, per germline (reference sequence).

V and J are TRBV27 and TRBJ1-6, with D perhaps TRBD1 (5 bases). Germline loops: CDR1 MNHEY, CDR2 SMNVEV (reference sequence). V dropped 4 bases and J dropped 7 bases, with 11 bases sitting between them. CDR3 length: 14 residues. Here the CDR3 reads CASSSRGGNSPLHF. The CDR3 nucleotides read TGTGCCAGCAGTTCGCGGGGCGGGAATTCACCCCTCCACTTT.

This clonotype appeared many times. The V gene is TRBV5-1, the J gene TRBJ2-3; no clear D gene. The CDR3 spans 13 residues. Trimming took 2 bases from V and 6 from J, leaving 10 bases between them. Per the germline V gene, CDR1 is SGHRS and CDR2 is YFSETQ. The CDR3 DNA follows: TGCGCCAGCAGCTTCCTACCAGGCGATACGCAGTATTTT. Protein: CASSFLPGDTQYF.

This clonotype has a handful of counts. This rearrangement joins TRBV27 to TRBJ1-5; TRBD1 agrees at 8 bases. The CDR3 is 15 residues long. The germline V gene has CDR1 MNHEY and CDR2 SMNVEV (reference sequence). V lost 5 bases to trimming and J lost 4 bases; unmatched junction nucleotides: 7. The CDR3 protein is CASSHRGYDNQPQHF. The CDR3 coding sequence is TGTGCCAGCAGTCACAGGGGGTACGATAATCAGCCCCAGCATTTT.

The table lists this clonotype with many counts. The gene calls are TRBV9 and TRBJ1-1; D uncertain. Between the trimmed V and J ends, which lost 7 bases and 6 bases, there was a span of 10 bases. Per germline, CDR1 SGDLS and CDR2 YYNGEE. The CDR3 loop spans 11 amino acids. The CDR3 region is CASGPAAEAFF. The CDR3, as DNA: TGTGCCAGCGGCCCTGCGGCTGAAGCTTTCTTT.

This clonotype has ten or more counts. The chain employs TRBV7-9 and TRBJ1-2; tentative D call: TRBD1 (5 bases). V lost 6 bases to trimming and J lost 0 bases, with 14 bases between them. The CDR3 covers 15 residues. CDR1 and CDR2 from the germline V gene are SEHNR and FQNEAQ (reference sequence). CDR3 protein: CASSKTGTANYGYTF. CDR3 sequence (DNA): TGTGCCAGCAGTAAAACCGGGACGGCTAACTATGGCTACACCTTC.

This clonotype has ten or more counts. This chain links TRBV12-3 or TRBV12-4 with TRBJ2-1, with TRBD1 identical over 8 bases. V shed 7 bases and J 7 bases; nucleotides not matched to a gene: 15. The CDR3 loop spans 16 amino acids. As DNA, the CDR3 is TGTGCCAGCACTCGCTCAGGGGGCGCCGGGTATAATGAGCAGTTCTTC. Its protein product is CASTRSGGAGYNEQFF.

The chain combines TRBV11-2 with TRBJ1-1, with 7 positions matching TRBD1. V trimming: 9 bases; J trimming: 0 bases; junction bases outside the gene matches: 4. The CDR3 has 13 amino acids. Germline lookup yields CDR1 SGHAT and CDR2 FQNNGV. The CDR3 is CASRQGLNTEAFF. The CDR3 coding sequence is TGTGCCAGTAGACAGGGATTGAACACTGAAGCTTTCTTT.

This clonotype turned up a few times. The chain has TRBV5-1 and TRBJ2-5; weak D call: TRBD1 (6 bases). V gave up 1 base and J gave up 5 bases, with 12 bases separating them. Germline V gene lookup returns CDR1 SGHRS and CDR2 YFSETQ. The CDR3 runs to 14 residues. This CDR3 reads CASSLLAGEETQYF. CDR3 coding DNA: TGCGCCAGCAGCTTGTTAGCAGGGGAGGAGACCCAGTACTTC.

This clonotype was found once. The chain carries TRBV28 and TRBJ1-4; no clear D. In germline, CDR1 is MDHEN, CDR2 SYDVKM. This CDR3 comprises 14 residues. V was pared by 3 bases and J by 4 bases, with 9 bases between. CDR3 in amino acids: CASSLGVINEKLFF. Written as DNA, the CDR3 is TGTGCCAGCAGTTTGGGAGTCATTAATGAAAAACTGTTTTTT. The variable domain in full, with the rest retrieved from reference TRBV28 and TRBJ1-4, is DVKVTQSSRYLVKRTGEKVFLECVQDMDHENMFWYRQDPGLGLRLIYFSYDVKMKEKGDIPEGYSVSREKKERFSLILESASTNQTSMYLCASSLGVINEKLFFGSGTQLSVL.

This clonotype was observed at least ten times. The V gene is TRBV20-1, the J gene TRBJ2-1, with unresolved D. The CDR3 consists of 15 residues. V gave up 0 bases and J gave up 0 bases, with 9 bases separating them. Germline V gene data show CDR1 as DFQATT and CDR2 as SNEGSKA (reference sequence). CDR3 in DNA: TGCAGTGCTAGAGATTGGAGTAGCTCCTACAATGAGCAGTTCTTC. Protein: CSARDWSSSYNEQFF.

The table lists this clonotype with a few counts. J is TRBJ1-2 and V is TRBV12-3 or TRBV12-4; D remains unclear. The V end lost 8 bases, the J end lost 1 base, and 11 bases lay between the germline ends. The CDR3 contains 13 residues. The CDR3 loop is CASSPKGNYGYTF. CDR3 DNA: TGTGCCAGCTCTCCCAAGGGTAACTATGGCTACACCTTC.

This clonotype was counted between two and nine times. This chain links TRBV20-1 with TRBJ1-2; D is unresolved. The CDR3 totals 12 residues. The germline V gene encodes CDR1 DFQATT and CDR2 SNEGSKA (reference sequence). Trimming stripped 6 bases from V and 8 bases from J, with 16 bases between. The CDR3 nucleotides read TGCAGTGCCATGCGCATTGGGCGCGGCTACACCTTC. Translating gives CSAMRIGRGYTF.

The chain has TRBV14 and TRBJ1-5; possible D gene TRBD1, 6 bases. The germline V gene has CDR1 SGHDN and CDR2 FVKESK. V was shortened by 1 base and J by 0 bases, with 16 bases between the two germline ends. This CDR3 region has 18 residues. The chain's CDR3 is CASSQVGDKPNSNQPQHF. The CDR3 DNA reads TGTGCCAGCAGCCAAGTGGGGGACAAACCTAATAGCAATCAGCCCCAGCATTTT. The full variable domain, its missing parts supplied by reference TRBV14 and TRBJ1-5, is EAGVTQFPSHSVIEKGQTVTLRCDPISGHDNLYWYRRVMGKEIKFLLHFVKESKQDESGMPNNRFLAERTGGTYSTLKVQPAELEDSGVYFCASSQVGDKPNSNQPQHFGDGTRLSIL.

This clonotype was recorded many times. The chain combines TRBV29-1 with TRBJ1-1; D perhaps matches TRBD1 (5 bases). This CDR3 region has 10 residues. CDR1 is SQVTM, CDR2 ANQGSEA, per germline. Trimming took off 7 bases at V and 9 bases at J, with 12 bases between the two ends. CDR3 DNA: TGCAGCGCAGCCACAGGACAAGCTTTCTTT. Translation gives CSAATGQAFF.

This clonotype was detected many times. This rearrangement joins TRBV6-5 to TRBJ1-4; the D is unclear. The CDR3 runs 15 residues. Germline V gene data show CDR1 as MNHEY and CDR2 as SVGAGI. The ends were cut back, 6 bases at V and 1 base at J, with 12 bases in the middle. The CDR3 coding sequence is TGTGCCAGCAGACGAAACTCGGGAACTAATGAAAAACTGTTTTTT. It translates to CASRRNSGTNEKLFF.

J is TRBJ2-7 and V is TRBV5-1; D gene ambiguous. The ends were cut back, 0 bases at V and 2 bases at J, with 18 bases in the middle. Germline CDR1 and CDR2: SGHRS and YFSETQ. This CDR3 is 17 amino acids long. As DNA, the CDR3 is TGCGCCAGCAGCTTGGCCGGACCGGGCTCCGCGGCCTACGAGCAGTACTTC. It is translated as CASSLAGPGSAAYEQYF.

The chain uses TRBV19 and TRBJ2-1; TRBD1 is a possible D gene (6 bases). This CDR3 comprises 18 residues. Looked up from germline, CDR1 is LNHDA and CDR2 is SQIVND (reference sequence). V was shortened by 2 bases and J by 0 bases, with 17 bases between the two germline ends. CDR3 sequence: CASSIFRGDKSSYNEQFF. In DNA, the CDR3 is TGTGCCAGTAGTATATTTCGAGGGGACAAAAGCTCCTACAATGAGCAGTTCTTC.

This clonotype was seen ten or more times. V usage is TRBV9 and J usage is TRBJ1-2; D not certain. From germline, CDR1 is SGDLS and CDR2 YYNGEE. Trimming shortened V by 2 bases and J by 2 bases, and 7 bases separated the two germline ends. This CDR3 comprises 13 residues. Here the CDR3 DNA reads TGTGCCAGCAGCGTGGTGTCCAACTATGGCTACACCTTC. The encoded protein is CASSVVSNYGYTF.

The chain recombines TRBV2 with TRBJ2-3, with TRBD2 identical over 7 bases. V lost 6 bases, J lost 2 bases, and 14 bases stayed unmatched. The CDR3 has 17 amino acids. Germline V CDR1 and CDR2: SNHLY, FYNNEI. For the CDR3, the DNA is TGTGCCAGCAGGGACCCCCGGACTAGAGGGGACACAGATACGCAGTATTTT. Its translation is CASRDPRTRGDTDTQYF.

The rearrangement uses TRBV6-5 and TRBJ2-2; D is uncertain. The V end was cut by 6 bases, the J end by 4 bases, with 6 bases between. The CDR3 is 12 residues long. Germline CDR1 and CDR2: MNHEY and SVGAGI. CDR3: CASSRPTGELFF. CDR3 nucleotides: TGTGCCAGCAGCCGCCCCACCGGGGAGCTGTTTTTT.

As regards this clonotype: One end of the junction is discordant with germline, which a read error may explain. The CDR3 loop reads CACRKTGQETQYF. CDR3 coding DNA: TGTGCCTGCAGAAAGACAGGCCAAGAGACCCAGTACTTC. The rearrangement links TRBV12-3 or TRBV12-4 to TRBJ2-5, with a weak D call TRBD1 (6 bases). The CDR3 consists of 13 residues.

This clonotype has ten or more counts. This chain uses TRBV29-1 with TRBJ1-1; D call uncertain. The V and J ends lost 4 bases and 1 base respectively, with 7 bases between them. The germline gives CDR1 SQVTM, CDR2 ANQGSEA. This CDR3 spans 12 amino acids. The CDR3 region has the DNA TGCAGCGTTGCGCAGAAGAACACTGAAGCTTTCTTT. Its translation is CSVAQKNTEAFF.

The chain couples TRBV5-1 to TRBJ2-2; no clear D gene. With 0 bases removed from V and 7 bases from J, the gap between germline ends came to 7 bases. Per the germline V gene, CDR1 is SGHRS and CDR2 is YFSETQ. This CDR3 comprises 13 residues. This chain's CDR3 is CASSLVGVGELFF. The DNA for the CDR3 is TGCGCCAGCAGCTTGGTTGGGGTCGGGGAGCTGTTTTTT.

This clonotype showed up just a few times. V and J are TRBV18 and TRBJ2-7; no firm D call. V was pared by 2 bases and J by 6 bases, with 14 bases between. There are 14 residues in the CDR3. Germline V gene data show CDR1 as KGHSH and CDR2 as LQKENI. DNA for the CDR3: TGTGCCAGCTCACCAGCTAACCCGGCGCTCGAGCAGTACTTC. It is translated as CASSPANPALEQYF.

J is TRBJ2-3 and V is TRBV11-2, with 7 positions matching TRBD1. This CDR3 spans 15 amino acids. Germline V gene sequence: CDR1 SGHAT, CDR2 FQNNGV. With V trimmed by 5 bases and J by 3 bases, 8 bases remained unmatched. Written as DNA, the CDR3 is TGTGCCAGCAGCCAGGGGGACAAAGGAACAGATACGCAGTATTTT. This sequence encodes CASSQGDKGTDTQYF.

Many counts were recorded for this clonotype. The V call is TRBV7-4, the J call TRBJ2-7; D may match TRBD1 or TRBD2 (5 bases each). This CDR3 is built from 18 residues. V lost 1 base, J lost 0 bases, and 19 bases lay in between. Germline V lookup: CDR1 SGHVT, CDR2 SQSDAQ. The CDR3 loop reads CASSLEGLRDGSSYEQYF. The CDR3 DNA reads as TGTGCCAGCAGCTTAGAGGGGCTACGGGACGGAAGCTCCTACGAGCAGTACTTC.